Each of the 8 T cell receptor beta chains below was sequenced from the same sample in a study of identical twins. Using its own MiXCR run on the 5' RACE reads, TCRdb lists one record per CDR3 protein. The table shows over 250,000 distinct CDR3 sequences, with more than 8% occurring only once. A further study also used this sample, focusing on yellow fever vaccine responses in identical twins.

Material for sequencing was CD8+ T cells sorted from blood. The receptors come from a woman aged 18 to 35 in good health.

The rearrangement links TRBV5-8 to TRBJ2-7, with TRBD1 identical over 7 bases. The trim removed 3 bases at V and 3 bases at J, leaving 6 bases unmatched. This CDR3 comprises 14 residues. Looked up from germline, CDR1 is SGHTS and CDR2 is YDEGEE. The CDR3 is CASSSRTGSYEQYF. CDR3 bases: TGTGCCAGCAGCTCCAGGACAGGAAGCTACGAGCAGTACTTC.

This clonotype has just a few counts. CDR3 coding DNA: TGTGCCAGTCCGGGACAGATAAAATTGAACACTGAAGCTTTCTTT. Protein sequence: CASPGQIKLNTEAFF. The V and J genes are TRBV6-1 and TRBJ1-1, with 7 bases aligning to TRBD1. V lost 9 bases, J lost 0 bases, and 10 bases stayed unmatched. This CDR3 spans 15 amino acids. Germline V gene data show CDR1 as MNHNS and CDR2 as SASEGT.

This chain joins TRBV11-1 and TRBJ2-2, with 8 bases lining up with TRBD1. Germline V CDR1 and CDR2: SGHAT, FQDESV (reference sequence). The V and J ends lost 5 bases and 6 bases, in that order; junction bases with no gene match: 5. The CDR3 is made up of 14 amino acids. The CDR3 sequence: CASSPGTGPGELFF. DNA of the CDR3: TGTGCCAGCAGCCCCGGGACAGGCCCCGGGGAGCTGTTTTTT.

DNA for the CDR3: TGTGCCATCAGTGAGTCAACTAGCGGGTATGATGAGCAGTTCTTC. Encoded protein: CAISESTSGYDEQFF. The rearrangement links TRBV10-3 to TRBJ2-1, with 9 bases lining up with TRBD2. With 0 bases clipped from V and 8 bases from J, the junction kept 5 bases outside the gene matches. The CDR3 length is 15 residues. Germline-derived CDR1 and CDR2 are ENHRY and SYGVKD.

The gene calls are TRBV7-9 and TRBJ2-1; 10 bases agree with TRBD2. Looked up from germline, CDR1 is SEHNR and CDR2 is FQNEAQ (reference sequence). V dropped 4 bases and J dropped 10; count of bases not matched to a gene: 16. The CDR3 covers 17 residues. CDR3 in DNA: TGTGCCAGCAGCTCACTTCCGGCGGGGACTAGCGATCAGGAGCAGTTCTTC. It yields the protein CASSSLPAGTSDQEQFF.

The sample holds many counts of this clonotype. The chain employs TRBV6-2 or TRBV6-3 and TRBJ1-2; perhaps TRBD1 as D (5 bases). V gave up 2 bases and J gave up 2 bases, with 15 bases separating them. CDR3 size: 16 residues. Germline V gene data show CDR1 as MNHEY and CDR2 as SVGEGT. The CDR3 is CASSYPGTDRNYGYTF. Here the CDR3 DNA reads TGTGCCAGCAGTTACCCCGGGACGGATCGGAACTATGGCTACACCTTC.

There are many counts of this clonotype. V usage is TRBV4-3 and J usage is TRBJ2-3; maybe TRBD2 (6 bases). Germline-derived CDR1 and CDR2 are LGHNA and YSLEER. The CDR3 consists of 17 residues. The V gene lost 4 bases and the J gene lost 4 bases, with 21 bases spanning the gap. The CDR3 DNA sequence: TGCGCCAGCAGCCCGACCGGGGCCGGGAGTGGCGCAGATACGCAGTATTTT. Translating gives CASSPTGAGSGADTQYF.

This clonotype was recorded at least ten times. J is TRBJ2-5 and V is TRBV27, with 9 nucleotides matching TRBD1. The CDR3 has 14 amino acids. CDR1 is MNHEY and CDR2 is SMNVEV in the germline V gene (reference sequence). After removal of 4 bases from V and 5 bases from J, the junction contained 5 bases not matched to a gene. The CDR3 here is CASSSWTGDETQYF. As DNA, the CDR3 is TGTGCCAGCAGTTCCTGGACAGGGGATGAGACCCAGTACTTC.